The rows below give T cell receptor beta chains drawn from one sample of a study of blood T cell repertoires in COVID-19. Sequencing was performed with immunoSEQ multiplex PCR; in TCRdb, only in-frame clones are kept and a portion is missing. The data contain approximately 240,000 clones, 70% to 90% of them singletons. Sequenced input: peripheral blood. These receptors were collected from a middle-aged woman who had recovered from COVID-19. Each CDR3 is given with its conserved first and last residue. D genes are given only for firm matches. Clone size appears in some rows only: once, few, many, or a class for an expanded clone.

>TRBV7-3|.|TRBD2|TRBJ2-3
CASSPGLSTDTQYF
TGTGCCAGCAGCCCGGGACTAAGCACAGATACGCAGTATTTT
>TRBV2|.|.|TRBJ1-4
CASSVQNRAPEKLFF
TGTGCCAGCAGTGTTCAAAACAGGGCCCCTGAAAAACTGTTTTTT
>TRBV2|.|TRBD1|TRBJ1-4
CASRDRGYLNEKLFF
TGTGCCAGCCGGGACAGAGGTTACCTTAATGAAAAACTGTTTTTT
>TRBV19|.|.|TRBJ2-1
CASSRGRGYNEQFF
TGTGCCAGTAGTCGGGGGAGGGGGTACAATGAGCAGTTCTTC
>TRBV19|.|.|TRBJ2-7
CASSRRTGFYEQYF
TGTGCCAGTAGTAGACGTACAGGGTTCTACGAGCAGTACTTC
>TRBV7-9|.|TRBD2|TRBJ2-1
CASSKGLAGLNEQFF
TGTGCCAGCAGCAAGGGACTAGCGGGACTCAATGAGCAGTTCTTC
>TRBV19|.|.|TRBJ1-1
CASRRREDTEAFF
TGTGCCAGTAGGCGCCGGGAGGACACTGAAGCTTTCTTT
>TRBV7-3|.|TRBD2|TRBJ2-1
CASSLSGGAGGEQFF
TGTGCCAGCAGCCTTAGCGGGGGGGCTGGTGGTGAGCAGTTCTTC
>TRBV16|.|.|TRBJ1-2
CASSQSQGYGYTF
TGTGCCAGCAGCCAATCGCAGGGCTATGGCTACACCTTC
>TRBV19|many|.|TRBJ2-1
CASSIGPGGNEQFF
TGTGCCAGTAGTATTGGCCCTGGAGGGAATGAGCAGTTCTTC
>TRBV7-2|.|.|TRBJ1-5
CASSLGAGGNQPQHF
TGTGCCAGCAGCTTGGGTGCAGGGGGCAATCAGCCCCAGCATTTT
>TRBV24-1|.|.|TRBJ2-7
CATSDRAGGLHEQYF
TGTGCCACCAGTGATCGGGCAGGGGGGTTGCACGAGCAGTACTTC
>TRBV2|.|TRBD2|TRBJ2-3
CASRRTSGGAKDTQYF
TGTGCCAGCAGACGAACTAGCGGGGGGGCTAAAGATACGCAGTATTTT
>TRBV6-6|.|TRBD2|TRBJ2-1
CASSYRLAGGPGEQFF
TGTGCCAGCAGTTACCGACTAGCGGGGGGACCAGGGGAGCAGTTCTTC
>TRBV19|.|.|TRBJ2-1
CASSMGGGGSYNEQFF
TGTGCCAGTAGTATGGGAGGTGGCGGGTCCTACAATGAGCAGTTCTTC
>TRBV2|few|TRBD2|TRBJ2-1
CASGKGTSGMGEQFF
TGTGCCAGCGGGAAAGGGACTAGCGGGATGGGTGAGCAGTTCTTC